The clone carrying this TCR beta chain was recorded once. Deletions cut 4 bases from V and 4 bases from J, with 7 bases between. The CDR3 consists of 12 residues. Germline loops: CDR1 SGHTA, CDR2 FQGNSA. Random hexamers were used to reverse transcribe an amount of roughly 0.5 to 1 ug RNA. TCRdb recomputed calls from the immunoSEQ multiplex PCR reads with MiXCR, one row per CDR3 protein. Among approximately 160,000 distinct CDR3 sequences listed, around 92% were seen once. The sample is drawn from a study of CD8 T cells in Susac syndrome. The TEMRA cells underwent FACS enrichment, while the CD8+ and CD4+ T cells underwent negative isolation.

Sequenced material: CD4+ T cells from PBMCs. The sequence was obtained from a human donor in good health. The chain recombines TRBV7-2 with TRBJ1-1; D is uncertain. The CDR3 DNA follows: TGTGCCAGCAGCTCGCTGGGCACTGAAGCTTTCTTT. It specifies CASSSLGTEAFF.